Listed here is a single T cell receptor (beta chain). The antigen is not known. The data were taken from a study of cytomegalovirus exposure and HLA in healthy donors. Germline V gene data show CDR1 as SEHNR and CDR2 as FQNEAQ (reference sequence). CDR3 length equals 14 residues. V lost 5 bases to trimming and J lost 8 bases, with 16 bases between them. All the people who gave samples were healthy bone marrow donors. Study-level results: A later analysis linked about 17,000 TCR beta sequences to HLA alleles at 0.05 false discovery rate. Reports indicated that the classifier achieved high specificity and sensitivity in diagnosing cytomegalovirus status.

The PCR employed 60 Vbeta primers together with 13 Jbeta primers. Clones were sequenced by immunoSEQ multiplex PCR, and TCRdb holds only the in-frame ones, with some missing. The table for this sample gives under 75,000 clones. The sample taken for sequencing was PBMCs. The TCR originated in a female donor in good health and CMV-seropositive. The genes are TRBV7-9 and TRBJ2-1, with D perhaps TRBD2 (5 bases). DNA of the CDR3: TGTGCCAGCAGCCCATATTCTAGCTTCCATGAGCAGTTCTTC. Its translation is CASSPYSSFHEQFF.